This T cell receptor (beta chain) was captured by sequencing in a study of blood T cells in healthy people across ages. With a J-beta primer mix and a sample-barcoded 5' primer, a second PCR ran 7 to 11 cycles. All cDNA molecules were each tagged by a template-switch adaptor with 12 random nucleotides. TCRdb used MiXCR to reprocess the 5' RACE reads, holding one entry per CDR3 protein. The top ten clones hold 7% to 9.5% of a sample with about 1,500,000 distinct CDR3 sequences, 42% of them seen once. There were healthy Caucasian individuals from Russia, aged roughly 6 to 100, serving as donors. The total RNA that was extracted per sample amounted to at least 5 micrograms. About this clonotype: The antigen is not known.

Study-level findings and limits: As age increased, TCR beta diversity per million T cells fell in a roughly linear fashion.

The clonotype was recovered from a young woman in good health. What was sequenced was blood.

CDR3 nucleotides: TGCGCCAGCAGCCAAGATGGACAGGGAGGGGGTACCGGGGAGCTGTTTTTT. Amino acid sequence: CASSQDGQGGGTGELFF. This rearrangement joins TRBV4-1 to TRBJ2-2, with a tentative D call TRBD1 (8 bases). From germline, CDR1 is MGHRA and CDR2 YSYEKL. This CDR3 has 17 residues. Trimming shortened V by 0 bases and J by 5 bases, and 16 bases separated the two germline ends.